A single sample is the source of the 4 T cell receptor beta chains below, sequenced in a study of blood T cell repertoires in COVID-19 (dated by TCRdb to 2018 to 2020). The library was made by the immunoSEQ multiplex PCR assay. The table comes from immuneACCESS by way of TCRdb, which keeps in-frame sequences with V and J called. Part of the clones is missing from these tables; in studies checked, under half for an unresolved V gene and the rest for unknown reasons. This sample lists fewer than 400,000 clones; less than 85% were detected once. Of the sample, roughly 3.6% falls within the top ten clones. Input material: peripheral blood. All receptors come from a woman aged 18 to 35 with acute or convalescent COVID-19.

The V call is TRBV28, the J call TRBJ2-5, with D tentatively TRBD1 (6 bases). Germline V gene sequence: CDR1 MDHEN, CDR2 SYDVKM. The V gene lost 4 bases and the J gene lost 6 bases, with 15 bases spanning the gap. The CDR3 loop spans 14 amino acids. CDR3 in amino acids: CASSSTRQVKTQYF. The CDR3, as DNA: TGTGCCAGCAGTTCAACTCGACAGGTAAAGACCCAGTACTTC.

This clone was seen a single time. The rearrangement links TRBV25-1 to TRBJ2-7; D unresolved. CDR3 length: 15 amino acids. The ends were cut back, 1 base at V and 3 bases at J, with 13 bases in the middle. CDR1 MGHDK and CDR2 SYGVNS come from the germline V gene. The CDR3 DNA reads TGTGCCAGCAGTGAATCCCTTGGAGTGGGCTACGAGCAGTACTTC. The encoded protein is CASSESLGVGYEQYF.

The chain combines TRBV18 with TRBJ2-1, with 10 bases matching TRBD2. The length of the CDR3 is 20 residues. J lost 9 bases, V lost 2 bases, and 22 bases had no gene match. CDR1 and CDR2 (germline): KGHSH, LQKENI. This chain's CDR3 is CASSPGWVGVTSGIGSEQFF. CDR3 bases: TGTGCCAGCTCACCAGGCTGGGTTGGAGTCACTAGCGGGATCGGGTCTGAGCAGTTCTTC.

The gene calls are TRBV10-1 and TRBJ2-1, with 7 bases aligning to TRBD1. Germline-derived CDR1 and CDR2 are WNHNN and SYGVQD (reference sequence). Trimming removed 2 bases from V and 8 bases from J; junction bases left unmatched: 12. This CDR3 contains 16 residues. CDR3 nucleotides: TGCGCCAGCAGTGAGGGCAGGGGGTATGTCACACATGAGCAGTTCTTC. Translating it yields CASSEGRGYVTHEQFF.